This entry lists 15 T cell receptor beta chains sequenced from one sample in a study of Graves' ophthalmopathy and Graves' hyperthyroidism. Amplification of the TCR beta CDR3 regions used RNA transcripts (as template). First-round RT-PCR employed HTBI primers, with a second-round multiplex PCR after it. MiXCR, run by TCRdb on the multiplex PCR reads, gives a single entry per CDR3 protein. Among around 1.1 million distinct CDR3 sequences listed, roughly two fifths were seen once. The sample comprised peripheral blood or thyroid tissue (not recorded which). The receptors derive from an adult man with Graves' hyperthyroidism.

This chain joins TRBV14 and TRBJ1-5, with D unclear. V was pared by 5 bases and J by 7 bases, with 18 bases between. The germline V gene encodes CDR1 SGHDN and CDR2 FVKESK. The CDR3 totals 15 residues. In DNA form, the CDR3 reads TGTGCCAGCAGCTCCCCGGGGAGGCCGGAGCAGCCCCAGCATTTT. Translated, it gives CASSSPGRPEQPQHF.

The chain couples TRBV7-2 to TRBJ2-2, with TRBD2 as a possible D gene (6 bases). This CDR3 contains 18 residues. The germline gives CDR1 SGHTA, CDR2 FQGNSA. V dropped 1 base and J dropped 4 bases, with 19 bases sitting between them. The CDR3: CASSLEAGRRGATGELFF. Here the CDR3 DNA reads TGTGCCAGCAGCTTAGAGGCTGGGAGGAGAGGGGCCACCGGGGAGCTGTTTTTT.

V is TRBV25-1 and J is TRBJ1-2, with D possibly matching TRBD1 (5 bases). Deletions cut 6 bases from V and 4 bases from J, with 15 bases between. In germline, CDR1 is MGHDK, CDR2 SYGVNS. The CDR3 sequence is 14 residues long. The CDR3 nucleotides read TGTGCCAGCAGAGTGGCAGGGTCCGGCTATGGCTACACCTTC. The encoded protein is CASRVAGSGYGYTF.

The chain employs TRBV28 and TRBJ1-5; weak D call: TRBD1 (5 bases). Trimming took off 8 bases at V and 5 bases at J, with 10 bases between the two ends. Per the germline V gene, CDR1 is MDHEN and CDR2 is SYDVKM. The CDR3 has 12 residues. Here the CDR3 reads CASVQGDQPQHF. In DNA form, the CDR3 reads TGTGCCAGCGTTCAAGGGGATCAGCCCCAGCATTTT.

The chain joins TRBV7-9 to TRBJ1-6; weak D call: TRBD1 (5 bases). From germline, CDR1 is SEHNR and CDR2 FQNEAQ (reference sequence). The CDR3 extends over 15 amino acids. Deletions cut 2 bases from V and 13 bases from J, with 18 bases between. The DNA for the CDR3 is TGTGCCAGCAGCTTATCCGAGGGGAAGGGTTCGCCCCTCCACTTT. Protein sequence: CASSLSEGKGSPLHF.

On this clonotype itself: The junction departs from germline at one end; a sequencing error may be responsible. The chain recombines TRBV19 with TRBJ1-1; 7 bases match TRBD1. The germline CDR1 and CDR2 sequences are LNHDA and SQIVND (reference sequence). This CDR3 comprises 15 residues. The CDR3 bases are TGTGCCAGCAGTAACCGGGACAGCTCGAACACTGAAGCTTTCTTT. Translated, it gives CASSNRDSSNTEAFF.

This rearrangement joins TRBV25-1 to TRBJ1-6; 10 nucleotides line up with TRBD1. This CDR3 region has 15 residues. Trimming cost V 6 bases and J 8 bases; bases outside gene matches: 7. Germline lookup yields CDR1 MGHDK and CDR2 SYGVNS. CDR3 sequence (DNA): TGTGCCAGCAGCCGGGGACAGGGGCAGTATTCACCCCTCCACTTT. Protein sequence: CASSRGQGQYSPLHF.

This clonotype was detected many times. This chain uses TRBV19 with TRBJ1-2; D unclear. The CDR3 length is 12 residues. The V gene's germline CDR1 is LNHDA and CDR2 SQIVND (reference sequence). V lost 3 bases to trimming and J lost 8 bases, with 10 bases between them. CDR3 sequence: CASSIGGGGYTF. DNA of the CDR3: TGTGCCAGTAGTATTGGTGGAGGGGGCTACACCTTC.

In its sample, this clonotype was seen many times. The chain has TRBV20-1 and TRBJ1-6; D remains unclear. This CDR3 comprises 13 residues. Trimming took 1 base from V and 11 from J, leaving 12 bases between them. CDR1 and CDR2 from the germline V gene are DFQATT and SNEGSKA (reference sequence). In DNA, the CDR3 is TGCAGTGCTAGAGTGTCCGCAGGACCACCCCTCCACTTT. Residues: CSARVSAGPPLHF.

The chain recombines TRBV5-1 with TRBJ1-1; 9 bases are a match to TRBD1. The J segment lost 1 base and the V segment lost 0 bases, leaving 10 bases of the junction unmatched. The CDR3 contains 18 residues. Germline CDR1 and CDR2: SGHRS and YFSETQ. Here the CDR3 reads CASSLASYPGQGNTEAFF. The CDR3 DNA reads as TGCGCCAGCAGCTTGGCCTCTTATCCGGGACAGGGGAACACTGAAGCTTTCTTT.

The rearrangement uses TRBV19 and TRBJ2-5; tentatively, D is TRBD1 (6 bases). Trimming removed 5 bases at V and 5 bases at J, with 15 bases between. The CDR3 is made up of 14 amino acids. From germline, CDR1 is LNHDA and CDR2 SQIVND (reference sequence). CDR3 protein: CASSYDRPGETQYF. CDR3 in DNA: TGTGCCAGTAGTTACGACAGGCCCGGGGAGACCCAGTACTTC.

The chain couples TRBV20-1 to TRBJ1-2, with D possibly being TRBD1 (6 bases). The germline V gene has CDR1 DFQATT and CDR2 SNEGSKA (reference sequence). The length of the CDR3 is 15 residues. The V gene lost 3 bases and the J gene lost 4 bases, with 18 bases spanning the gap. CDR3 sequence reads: CSARWAAGTLYGYTF. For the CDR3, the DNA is TGCAGTGCTAGGTGGGCCGCGGGGACACTCTATGGCTACACCTTC.

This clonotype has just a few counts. The CDR3 sequence is CASSSPGHKFYEQYF. Written as DNA, the CDR3 is TGTGCCAGCAGCTCACCGGGACACAAGTTCTACGAGCAGTACTTC. This chain links TRBV6-2 or TRBV6-3 with TRBJ2-7, with a possible D match to TRBD1 (6 bases). The CDR3 is made up of 15 amino acids. Germline lookup yields CDR1 MNHEY and CDR2 SVGEGT. V lost 6 bases to trimming and J lost 3 bases, with 18 bases between them.

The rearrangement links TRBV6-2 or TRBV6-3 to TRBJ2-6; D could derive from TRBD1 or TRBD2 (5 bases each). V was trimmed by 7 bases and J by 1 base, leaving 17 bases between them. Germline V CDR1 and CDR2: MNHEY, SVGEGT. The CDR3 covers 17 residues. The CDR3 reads CASTHGAGTSGANVLTF. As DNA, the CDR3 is TGTGCCAGCACCCACGGGGCAGGGACGTCTGGGGCCAACGTCCTGACTTTC.

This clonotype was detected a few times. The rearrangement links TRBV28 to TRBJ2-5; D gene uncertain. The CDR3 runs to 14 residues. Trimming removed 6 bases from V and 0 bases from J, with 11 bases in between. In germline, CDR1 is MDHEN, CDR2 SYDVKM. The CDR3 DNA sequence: TGTGCCAGCAGCCACGGAACGTACCAAGAGACCCAGTACTTC. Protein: CASSHGTYQETQYF. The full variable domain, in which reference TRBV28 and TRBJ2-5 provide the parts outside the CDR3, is DVKVTQSSRYLVKRTGEKVFLECVQDMDHENMFWYRQDPGLGLRLIYFSYDVKMKEKGDIPEGYSVSREKKERFSLILESASTNQTSMYLCASSHGTYQETQYFGPGTRLLVL.